This T cell receptor beta chain came from a study of PD-1 blockade in classical Hodgkin lymphoma. Overall study results and limits: Why repertoires differed is undefined; disease activity or prior therapy possibly contributed. TCR diversity rose significantly by C4D1 in CD4+ but not CD8+ cells. The baseline diversity of complete responders showed similarity to that of newly diagnosed patients. Individuals who commenced nivolumab within less than 1 year of ASCT were excluded.

Concerning this clone: Its antigen is undetermined.

Here immunoSEQ multiplex PCR was the method, and the copy in TCRdb shows in-frame clones only, minus some. The repertoire holds 100,000 or so clones, with 75% to 90% as singletons. Following autologous stem cell transplantation, relapse occurred in every patient, and exposure to brentuximab vedotin varied. From germline, CDR1 is SGDLS and CDR2 YYNGEE. Trimming cost V 0 bases and J 3 bases, with 12 bases left between them. The CDR3 loop spans 15 amino acids. Sequencing used peripheral blood mononuclear cells (PBMCs), obtained before the second cycle of nivolumab. This TCR was recovered from a human donor with classical Hodgkin lymphoma. The gene calls are TRBV9 and TRBJ1-1, with no clear D. In nucleotides, the CDR3 is TGTGCCAGCAGCGTAGAAGATGATCAGGACACTGAAGCTTTCTTT. Amino acid sequence: CASSVEDDQDTEAFF.